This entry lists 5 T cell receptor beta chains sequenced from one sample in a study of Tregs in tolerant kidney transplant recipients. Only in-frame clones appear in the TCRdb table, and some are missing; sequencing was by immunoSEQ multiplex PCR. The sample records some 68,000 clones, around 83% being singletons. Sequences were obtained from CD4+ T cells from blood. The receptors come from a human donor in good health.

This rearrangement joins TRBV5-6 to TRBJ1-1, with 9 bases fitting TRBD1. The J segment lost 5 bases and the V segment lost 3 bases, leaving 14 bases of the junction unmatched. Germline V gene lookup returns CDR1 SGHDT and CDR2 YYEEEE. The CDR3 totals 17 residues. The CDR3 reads CASSSITGTGFGTEAFF. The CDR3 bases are TGTGCCAGCAGCTCTATAACCGGGACAGGGTTCGGGACTGAAGCTTTCTTT. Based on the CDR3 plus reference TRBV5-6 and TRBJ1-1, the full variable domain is DAGVTQSPTHLIKTRGQQVTLRCSPKSGHDTVSWYQQALGQGPQFIFQYYEEEERQRGNFPDRFSGHQFPNYSSELNVNALLLGDSALYLCASSSITGTGFGTEAFFGQGTRLTVV.

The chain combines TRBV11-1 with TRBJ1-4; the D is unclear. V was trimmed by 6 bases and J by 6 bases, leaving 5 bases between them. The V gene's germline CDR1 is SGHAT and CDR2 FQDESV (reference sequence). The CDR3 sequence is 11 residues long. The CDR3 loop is CASRMDEKLFF. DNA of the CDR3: TGTGCCAGCAGGATGGATGAAAAACTGTTTTTT.

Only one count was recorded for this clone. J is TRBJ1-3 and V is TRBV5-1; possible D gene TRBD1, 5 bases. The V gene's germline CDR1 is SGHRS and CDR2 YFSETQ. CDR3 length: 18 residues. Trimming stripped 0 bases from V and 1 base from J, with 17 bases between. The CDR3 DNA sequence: TGCGCCAGCAGCTTGGCCTTAAGGGGCCCAAGATCTGGAAACACCATATATTTT. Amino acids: CASSLALRGPRSGNTIYF.

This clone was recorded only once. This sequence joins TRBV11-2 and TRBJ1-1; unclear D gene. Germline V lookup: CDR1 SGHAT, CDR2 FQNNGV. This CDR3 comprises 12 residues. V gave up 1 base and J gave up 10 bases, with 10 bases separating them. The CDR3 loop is CASSLAEGRAFF. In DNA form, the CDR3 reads TGTGCCAGCAGCTTAGCGGAGGGCAGAGCTTTCTTT. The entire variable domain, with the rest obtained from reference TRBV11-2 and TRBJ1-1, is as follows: EAGVAQSPRYKIIEKRQSVAFWCNPISGHATLYWYQQILGQGPKLLIQFQNNGVVDDSQLPKDRFSAERLKGVDSTLKIQPAKLEDSAVYLCASSLAEGRAFFGQGTRLTVV.

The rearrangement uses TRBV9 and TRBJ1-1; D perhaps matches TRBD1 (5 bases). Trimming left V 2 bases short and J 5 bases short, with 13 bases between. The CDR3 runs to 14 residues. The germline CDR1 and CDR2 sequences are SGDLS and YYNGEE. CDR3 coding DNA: TGTGCCAGCAGCGTCTCCAGGGCCCCTACTGAAGCTTTCTTT. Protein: CASSVSRAPTEAFF.